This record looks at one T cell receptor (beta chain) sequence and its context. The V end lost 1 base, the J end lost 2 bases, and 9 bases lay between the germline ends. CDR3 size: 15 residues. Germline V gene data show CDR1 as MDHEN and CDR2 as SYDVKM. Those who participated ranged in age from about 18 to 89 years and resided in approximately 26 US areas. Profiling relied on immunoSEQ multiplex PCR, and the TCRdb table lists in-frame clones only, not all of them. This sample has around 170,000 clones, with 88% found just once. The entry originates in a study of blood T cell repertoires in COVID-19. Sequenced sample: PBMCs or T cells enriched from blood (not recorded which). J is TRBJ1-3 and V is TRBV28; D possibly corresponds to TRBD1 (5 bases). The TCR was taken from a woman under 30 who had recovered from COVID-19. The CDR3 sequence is CASSLSGVPGNTIYF. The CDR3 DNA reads TGTGCCAGCAGTTTATCGGGGGTACCTGGAAACACCATATATTTT.